The T cell receptor (beta chain) described here comes from a study of T cell changes during pregnancy in multiple sclerosis. As regards this clone: One end of the junction fails to match germline, which may point to a read error.

Clones were read by immunoSEQ multiplex PCR, and TCRdb kept only the in-frame ones, dropping some. The repertoire holds approximately 87,000 clones, with about nine tenths as singletons. The CDR3 covers 13 residues. Germline V gives CDR1 MDHEN, CDR2 SYDVKM. Here the sequenced sample was CD4+ T cells from peripheral blood mononuclear cells, taken in the second trimester of pregnancy. The chain is built from TRBV28 and TRBJ2-4; 8 bases match TRBD2. The clonotype comes from a female donor with multiple sclerosis, enrolled in a pregnancy study. The CDR3 sequence: CASSFRASGGGNF. CDR3 bases: TGTGCCAGCAGTTTTAGGGCGAGCGGGGGAGGGAACTTC.